This note documents a single T cell receptor (beta chain) sequence. The source of the sample is a study of shared clonotypes between healthy human individuals. Donation came from healthy HIV-negative adults that had no recent acute infections or vaccinations. The germline V gene has CDR1 MDHEN and CDR2 SYDVKM. The CDR3 contains 14 residues. The V and J ends lost 2 bases and 7 bases, in that order; junction bases with no gene match: 6. The protocol was immunoSEQ multiplex PCR, while the TCRdb copy is restricted to in-frame clones and leaves out a portion. The table lists 2 million to 2.5 million clones, roughly 93% of them singletons.

The gene calls are TRBV28 and TRBJ1-2; 8 bases fit TRBD1. The sample consisted of naive CD4+ T cells from PBMCs. Subset denoted: CD45RA+ positively selected. This TCR was recovered from a man between 18 and 29 years old in good health. Some clones in this sample may be carry-over from other donors' samples. The CDR3 DNA reads TGTGCCAGCAGTTTAAGGACAGGGCGGGGTGGCTACACCTTC. Translating it yields CASSLRTGRGGYTF.